This TCR beta chain came from a study of human T cells and chemical hapten exposure. CDR3 size: 15 residues. Germline loops: CDR1 DFQATT, CDR2 SNEGSKA (reference sequence). The V gene end was trimmed by 3 bases and the J gene end by 8 bases; junction bases not matched to a gene: 7. About this clonotype: Its antigen is unknown.

The sample's time point: patch test 3, about 24 weeks after DPC sensitization. Sample treatment: therapeutic diphenylcyclopropenone sensitization with weekly scalp DPC. Whole-study findings and limits: Expanded TCRs produced significantly more large CDR3 similarity clusters than controls did. All donors were alopecia patients, so their immunity may differ from that of healthy people. Counts of TCRs above 1 in 1000 frequency stayed unchanged with DPC sensitization.

Attachment of unique molecular identifiers to individual cDNA molecules was performed in the library. TCRdb fed the RACE reads into MiXCR, producing one record per CDR3 protein. Here the sample spans under 200,000 distinct CDR3 sequences, around a quarter being singletons. This rearrangement joins TRBV20-1 to TRBJ2-1; 13 bases line up with TRBD2. Sequencing was performed on whole blood, taken in connection with sensitization to the hapten diphenylcyclopropenone (DPC). The TCR comes from a woman in her late teens or twenties with alopecia areata. Some clones in this sample may be carry-over from other donors' samples. The CDR3 sequence: CSASRTSGRGDEQFF. The CDR3 bases are TGCAGTGCTAGCCGGACTAGCGGGAGAGGGGATGAGCAGTTCTTC.